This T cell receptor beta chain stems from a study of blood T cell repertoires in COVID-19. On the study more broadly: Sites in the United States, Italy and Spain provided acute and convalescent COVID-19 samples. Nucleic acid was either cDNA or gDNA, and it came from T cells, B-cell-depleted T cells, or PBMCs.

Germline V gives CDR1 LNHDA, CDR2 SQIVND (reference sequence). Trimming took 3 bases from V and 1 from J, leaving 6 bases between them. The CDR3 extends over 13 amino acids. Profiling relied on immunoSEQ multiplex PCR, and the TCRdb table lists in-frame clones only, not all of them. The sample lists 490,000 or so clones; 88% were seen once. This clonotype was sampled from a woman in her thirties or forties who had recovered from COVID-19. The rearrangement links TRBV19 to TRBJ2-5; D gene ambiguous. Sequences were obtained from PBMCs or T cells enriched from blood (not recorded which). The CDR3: CASSMNSQETQYF. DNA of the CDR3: TGTGCCAGTAGTATGAACAGCCAAGAGACCCAGTACTTC.